Listed here are 10 T cell receptor beta chains from one sample, sequenced in a study of T cell changes during pregnancy in multiple sclerosis. Measured with immunoSEQ multiplex PCR; TCRdb has only the in-frame clones, and not every one. Of more than 65,000 clones in the sample, about nine tenths were seen once. This material consisted of peripheral blood, taken after pregnancy. Receptor source: a female donor in good health, enrolled as a control in a pregnancy study.

The chain uses TRBV18 and TRBJ2-3; 9 bases agree with TRBD1. The V gene end was trimmed by 4 bases and the J gene end by 5 bases; junction bases not matched to a gene: 7. Looked up from germline, CDR1 is KGHSH and CDR2 is LQKENI. The length of the CDR3 is 15 residues. The CDR3 protein is CASSRDRASEDTQYF. CDR3 DNA: TGTGCCAGCTCACGGGACAGGGCATCGGAAGATACGCAGTATTTT.

This clone has only a few counts. The chain combines TRBV6-5 with TRBJ1-2, with 11 bases identical to TRBD1. Germline assignment: CDR1 MNHEY and CDR2 SVGAGI. V lost 0 bases to trimming and J lost 8 bases; unmatched junction nucleotides: 5. CDR3 length equals 15 residues. This CDR3 is CASSYSMRTGGGYTF. CDR3 in DNA: TGTGCCAGCAGTTACTCAATGCGGACAGGGGGCGGCTACACCTTC.

The chain employs TRBV7-9 and TRBJ1-2, with D maybe TRBD1 (5 bases). Germline CDR1 SEHNR, CDR2 FQNEAQ (reference sequence). The CDR3 contains 11 residues. Trimming shortened V by 3 bases and J by 8 bases, and 7 bases separated the two germline ends. CDR3 DNA sequence: TGTGCCAGCAGCTTCGGGGGGGGCTACACCTTC. Its protein is CASSFGGGYTF.

The chain couples TRBV20-1 to TRBJ1-4; possible D gene TRBD1, 6 bases. This CDR3 is 10 amino acids long. V gave up 6 bases and J gave up 11 bases, with 10 bases separating them. Germline CDR1 reads DFQATT; CDR2 reads SNEGSKA (reference sequence). The CDR3 DNA follows: TGCAGTGCGCCAGGGGAGAAACTGTTTTTT. Its protein is CSAPGEKLFF.

The rearrangement joins TRBV5-1 to TRBJ2-1, with 7 bases lining up with TRBD2. Unmatched junction bases numbered 9, after V lost 4 bases and J lost 2 bases. CDR1 SGHRS and CDR2 YFSETQ come from the germline V gene. The CDR3 loop spans 16 amino acids. The CDR3 region is CASSLRASGTYNEQFF. The CDR3 DNA reads TGCGCCAGCAGCCTGAGGGCTAGCGGTACCTACAATGAGCAGTTCTTC.

The chain has TRBV27 and TRBJ2-1, with 14 nucleotides matching TRBD2. With V trimmed by 3 bases and J by 9 bases, 7 bases remained unmatched. The germline CDR1 and CDR2 sequences are MNHEY and SMNVEV (reference sequence). This CDR3 has 16 amino acids. CDR3 loop: CASSFAGTSGRSEQFF. The CDR3 region has the DNA TGTGCCAGCAGTTTTGCCGGGACTAGCGGGAGAAGTGAGCAGTTCTTC.

The chain carries TRBV4-2 and TRBJ1-5, with 7 nucleotides matching TRBD1. After removal of 4 bases from V and 5 bases from J, the junction contained 11 bases not matched to a gene. The CDR3 spans 16 residues. The V gene's germline CDR1 is LGHNA and CDR2 YNFKEQ. For the CDR3, the DNA is TGTGCCAGCAGCCGGCGACAGGGCGGGGACGATCAGCCCCAGCATTTT. Its translation is CASSRRQGGDDQPQHF.

The chain links TRBV4-1 to TRBJ1-5; no clear D gene. The germline CDR1 and CDR2 sequences are MGHRA and YSYEKL. The ends were cut back, 3 bases at V and 5 bases at J, with 14 bases in the middle. The CDR3 is 15 amino acids. The CDR3 here is CASSQEGRTYQPQHF. As DNA, the CDR3 is TGCGCCAGCAGCCAGGAGGGCAGGACCTATCAGCCCCAGCATTTT.

This clone was recorded once. Written as DNA, the CDR3 is TGTGCCATCAGGTCAACAGAAACCCTCTCTGGAAACACCATATATTTT. The encoded protein is CAIRSTETLSGNTIYF. The chain links TRBV10-3 to TRBJ1-3; no clear D gene. The CDR3 runs to 16 residues. Trimming took 6 bases from V and 0 from J, leaving 15 bases between them. Germline values: CDR1 ENHRY, CDR2 SYGVKD.

This chain connects TRBV7-2 to TRBJ1-2; 9 bases are shared with TRBD1. This CDR3 has 15 amino acids. V shed 5 bases and J 4 bases; nucleotides not matched to a gene: 8. Germline lookup yields CDR1 SGHTA and CDR2 FQGNSA. CDR3 in DNA: TGTGCCAGCAGCGAGGGACAGGGATCTGGCTATGGCTACACCTTC. It translates to CASSEGQGSGYGYTF.